The 27 T cell receptor beta chains given below trace back to one sample, sequenced in a study of shared clonotypes between healthy human individuals. Naive-designated CD8 cells lacked CD45RO, were positively enriched for CCR7, and omitted terminally differentiated effector memory CD45RA+ cells. The table came from immunoSEQ multiplex PCR; TCRdb's copy has only in-frame clones and leaves some out. Altogether about 2.1 million clones are present, 85% to 95% being singletons, with the ten largest covering less than 2%. The sequenced material came from naive CD8+ T cells from PBMCs. These receptors originate from a man aged 18 to 29 in good health. Some clones in this sample may be carry-over from other donors' samples.

Notes on this clone: A much bigger clone sits one base away, suggesting this may be a read error. The chain links TRBV5-8 to TRBJ1-1; D not resolved. The V end was cut by 4 bases, the J end by 1 base, with 5 bases between. CDR3 length: 12 residues. Germline values: CDR1 SGHTS, CDR2 YDEGEE. The CDR3 nucleotides are TGTGCCAGCAGCCCGGGGAACACTGAAGCTTTCTTT. Its protein is CASSPGNTEAFF.

The chain links TRBV27 to TRBJ2-3; D unresolved. This CDR3 has 14 amino acids. Germline CDR1 reads MNHEY; CDR2 reads SMNVEV (reference sequence). Trimming pared 2 bases from V and 4 bases from J, leaving 10 bases between. For the CDR3, the DNA is TGTGCCAGCAGTTTAATGGGTAACGCAGATACGCAGTATTTT. It codes for CASSLMGNADTQYF.

V and J are TRBV2 and TRBJ2-7, with 13 positions matching TRBD2. CDR1 is SNHLY, CDR2 FYNNEI, per germline. V dropped 6 bases and J dropped 4; count of bases not matched to a gene: 12. The CDR3 is made up of 17 amino acids. The CDR3 DNA reads as TGTGCCAGCAGCCCGACCCGGACTAGCGGGAGTTGGTACGAGCAGTACTTC. Its protein is CASSPTRTSGSWYEQYF.

The chain couples TRBV28 to TRBJ2-1; 8 bases match TRBD1. Germline-derived CDR1 and CDR2 are MDHEN and SYDVKM. J lost 8 bases, V lost 5 bases, and 17 bases had no gene match. CDR3 size: 17 residues. CDR3 DNA sequence: TGTGCCAGCAGTCTAGGACAGGGACGATCTTTTGGCCATGAGCAGTTCTTC. It yields the protein CASSLGQGRSFGHEQFF.

A word on this clone: Other DNA variants within this sample encode the same CDR3. This sequence joins TRBV18 and TRBJ2-7; 9 nucleotides agree with TRBD1. The CDR3 loop spans 14 amino acids. With V trimmed by 3 bases and J by 4 bases, 4 bases remained unmatched. Germline-derived CDR1 and CDR2 are KGHSH and LQKENI. The CDR3 region has the DNA TGTGCCAGCTCACCCTGGGACAGGGTGTACGAGCAGTACTTC. Residues: CASSPWDRVYEQYF.

The chain joins TRBV7-7 to TRBJ1-4, with 10 bases aligning to TRBD1. Germline V lookup: CDR1 SSHAT, CDR2 FNYEAQ (reference sequence). The V and J ends lost 5 bases and 5 bases, in that order; junction bases with no gene match: 5. The CDR3 has 15 residues. In DNA, the CDR3 is TGTGCCAGCAGCGCGGGACAGGGGCCGAATGAAAAACTGTTTTTT. Protein product: CASSAGQGPNEKLFF.

This clone was observed once. The rearrangement links TRBV6-1 to TRBJ2-1; D ambiguous. The CDR3 runs to 13 residues. Germline V CDR1 and CDR2: MNHNS, SASEGT. V was cut by 2 bases and J by 6 bases, with 8 bases left in between. The CDR3 region is CASSEMTGNEQFF. The CDR3 DNA is TGTGCCAGCAGTGAAATGACGGGCAATGAGCAGTTCTTC.

The gene calls are TRBV7-3 and TRBJ2-3; 7 bases match TRBD2. With 5 bases clipped from V and 3 bases from J, the junction kept 8 bases outside the gene matches. The CDR3 contains 15 residues. The germline CDR1 and CDR2 sequences are SGHTA and FQGTGA. In DNA form, the CDR3 reads TGTGCCAGCAGCACGGGGGGTAGCGGGACAGATACGCAGTATTTT. This sequence encodes CASSTGGSGTDTQYF.

V and J are TRBV5-5 and TRBJ2-7; possibly TRBD1 or TRBD2 for D (5 bases each). This CDR3 comprises 14 residues. V dropped 1 base and J dropped 3 bases, with 11 bases sitting between them. CDR1 SGHKS and CDR2 YYEKEE come from the germline V gene (reference sequence). The CDR3 sequence: CASSLNWGFYEQYF. The CDR3 nucleotides read TGTGCCAGCAGCTTGAATTGGGGGTTCTACGAGCAGTACTTC.

V usage is TRBV5-1 and J usage is TRBJ2-7; TRBD2 is a possible D gene (5 bases). The CDR3 is 18 amino acids. Germline V gives CDR1 SGHRS, CDR2 YFSETQ. Trimming stripped 4 bases from V and 3 bases from J, with 26 bases between. CDR3 in amino acids: CASSLYLGVSGTYYEQYF. CDR3 bases: TGCGCCAGCAGCCTGTACCTGGGAGTTTCGGGCACCTACTACGAGCAGTACTTC.

The V gene is TRBV27, the J gene TRBJ2-7, with a tentative D call TRBD1 (6 bases). Trimming removed 5 bases from V and 7 bases from J, with 12 bases in between. The CDR3 totals 12 residues. Germline V gives CDR1 MNHEY, CDR2 SMNVEV (reference sequence). CDR3 nucleotide sequence: TGTGCCAGCAGTGAAACAGGGCTGGAGCAGTACTTC. This sequence encodes CASSETGLEQYF.

This clone was observed a handful of times. Other DNA sequences in this specimen translate into the identical CDR3. The chain joins TRBV28 to TRBJ1-5; no reliable D call. Germline CDR1 and CDR2: MDHEN and SYDVKM. V lost 8 bases, J lost 5 bases, and 4 bases lay in between. This CDR3 is built from 10 residues. CDR3 loop: CASSDQPQHF. Written as DNA, the CDR3 is TGTGCCAGCTCGGATCAGCCCCAGCATTTT.

This chain joins TRBV25-1 and TRBJ1-3, with D unclear. The V and J ends lost 3 bases and 9 bases respectively, with 12 bases between them. Germline loops: CDR1 MGHDK, CDR2 SYGVNS. The CDR3 runs 13 residues. The CDR3 DNA is TGTGCCAGCAGTGACCGAACACGGGGCACCATATATTTT. Encoded protein: CASSDRTRGTIYF.

This clone appeared a single time. The chain joins TRBV9 to TRBJ2-2; D unclear. The V end was cut by 4 bases, the J end by 2 bases, with 6 bases between. Germline V gene data show CDR1 as SGDLS and CDR2 as YYNGEE. This CDR3 has 13 amino acids. CDR3 nucleotides: TGTGCCAGCAGCCACAGTAACACCGGGGAGCTGTTTTTT. It codes for CASSHSNTGELFF.

This sequence joins TRBV9 and TRBJ2-3, with no clear D. In germline, CDR1 is SGDLS, CDR2 YYNGEE. This CDR3 spans 14 amino acids. Trimming removed 4 bases from V and 9 bases from J, with 18 bases in between. CDR3 DNA sequence: TGTGCCAGCAGCCCCAGAAGCCCCCCGGGCACGCAGTATTTT. Translation: CASSPRSPPGTQYF.

The J gene is TRBJ1-1, the V gene TRBV5-6, with D possibly TRBD1 on 6 matching bases. The V gene lost 2 bases and the J gene lost 1 base, with 9 bases spanning the gap. The CDR3 sequence is 14 residues long. Germline V gives CDR1 SGHDT, CDR2 YYEEEE. The CDR3 is CASSFRGTNTEAFF. The CDR3, as DNA: TGTGCCAGCAGCTTTAGGGGGACGAACACTGAAGCTTTCTTT.

The chain recombines TRBV13 with TRBJ2-3, with 7 bases aligning to TRBD2. V shed 3 bases and J 1 base; nucleotides not matched to a gene: 7. Germline loops: CDR1 PRHDT, CDR2 FYEKMQ (reference sequence). CDR3 length equals 16 residues. The CDR3 nucleotides are TGTGCCAGCAGCTTCCCGGCTAGCGGCCGCACAGATACGCAGTATTTT. Protein product: CASSFPASGRTDTQYF.

J is TRBJ1-1 and V is TRBV6-1; D remains ambiguous. Germline assignment: CDR1 MNHNS and CDR2 SASEGT. V dropped 2 bases and J dropped 4 bases, with 11 bases sitting between them. This CDR3 is built from 14 residues. CDR3 residues: CASSEIGFGTEAFF. The DNA of the CDR3 is TGTGCCAGCAGTGAAATTGGGTTCGGCACTGAAGCTTTCTTT.

The chain recombines TRBV9 with TRBJ2-1; 9 bases are shared with TRBD1. Trimming cost V 7 bases and J 9 bases; bases outside gene matches: 8. The CDR3 totals 13 residues. In germline, CDR1 is SGDLS, CDR2 YYNGEE. The CDR3 bases are TGTGCCAGCGGCGGGACAGGGCTAAGTGAGCAGTTCTTC. Translation: CASGGTGLSEQFF.

The chain is built from TRBV28 and TRBJ2-3; TRBD1 agrees at 8 bases. Trimming removed 2 bases from V and 4 bases from J; junction bases left unmatched: 5. Germline V CDR1 and CDR2: MDHEN, SYDVKM. The CDR3 sequence is 15 residues long. The CDR3 loop is CASSLQGAGADTQYF. In DNA form, the CDR3 reads TGTGCCAGCAGTTTACAGGGGGCTGGCGCAGATACGCAGTATTTT.

The rearrangement uses TRBV9 and TRBJ2-2, with D possibly matching TRBD1 (6 bases). V was trimmed by 7 bases and J by 4 bases, leaving 20 bases between them. The CDR3 spans 16 residues. Germline loops: CDR1 SGDLS, CDR2 YYNGEE. CDR3 in amino acids: CASSGPDRATTGELFF. As DNA, the CDR3 is TGTGCCAGCTCCGGACCGGACAGAGCAACCACCGGGGAGCTGTTTTTT.

This clone appeared a single time. The genes are TRBV7-8 and TRBJ2-7; tentative D call: TRBD2 (5 bases). The V end was cut by 2 bases, the J end by 2 bases, with 10 bases between. Per germline, CDR1 SGHVS and CDR2 FQNEAQ. This CDR3 has 14 amino acids. The CDR3 sequence is CASSLKEVAYEQYF. The CDR3 region has the DNA TGTGCCAGCAGCTTAAAGGAGGTGGCCTACGAGCAGTACTTC. Together with reference TRBV7-8 and TRBJ2-7, the CDR3 gives the full variable domain: GAGVSQSPRYKVAKRGQDVALRCDPISGHVSLFWYQQALGQGPEFLTYFQNEAQLDKSGLPSDRFFAERPEGSVSTLKIQRTQQEDSAVYLCASSLKEVAYEQYFGPGTRLTVT.

This rearrangement joins TRBV6-4 to TRBJ2-7, with 9 bases identical to TRBD2. The V gene's germline CDR1 is MRHNA and CDR2 SNTAGT. J lost 5 bases, V lost 3 bases, and 8 bases had no gene match. The CDR3 runs 15 residues. The CDR3 region has the DNA TGTGCCAGCAGTGAGTATAGCGGGAGAATTAACGAGCAGTACTTC. Translating gives CASSEYSGRINEQYF.

V usage is TRBV4-1 and J usage is TRBJ1-1; 8 bases line up with TRBD1. This CDR3 is 15 amino acids long. Germline V gene lookup returns CDR1 MGHRA and CDR2 YSYEKL. With 1 base clipped from V and 5 bases from J, the junction kept 6 bases outside the gene matches. The CDR3 DNA reads TGCGCCAGCAGCCAAGGCCAGGGGGCTGATACTGAAGCTTTCTTT. Protein: CASSQGQGADTEAFF.

Turning to this clone: The same CDR3 can be traced to other DNA sequences in this sample. CDR3 bases: TGTGCCAGCAGTTTGCTAGCGGGTTACGAGCAGTACTTC. Translated, it gives CASSLLAGYEQYF. The rearrangement joins TRBV27 to TRBJ2-7; 8 bases fit TRBD2. The junction had 2 bases not matched to a gene; V was cut back by 3 bases and J by 4 bases. The germline CDR1 and CDR2 sequences are MNHEY and SMNVEV (reference sequence). The CDR3 is 13 residues long.

The CDR3 reads CASSRYTGLAGSYNEQFF. CDR3 DNA: TGTGCCAGCAGTCGTTATACGGGACTAGCGGGAAGTTACAATGAGCAGTTCTTC. The chain has TRBV28 and TRBJ2-1; 13 bases align to TRBD2. The CDR3 sequence is 18 residues long. Germline V gene sequence: CDR1 MDHEN, CDR2 SYDVKM. Trimming cost V 5 bases and J 4 bases; bases outside gene matches: 11. The full variable domain, completed using reference TRBV28 and TRBJ2-1, is DVKVTQSSRYLVKRTGEKVFLECVQDMDHENMFWYRQDPGLGLRLIYFSYDVKMKEKGDIPEGYSVSREKKERFSLILESASTNQTSMYLCASSRYTGLAGSYNEQFFGPGTRLTVL.

The chain recombines TRBV2 with TRBJ2-2; no definite D call. V shed 2 bases and J shed 6 bases, with 4 bases lying between them. Per germline, CDR1 SNHLY and CDR2 FYNNEI. This CDR3 spans 12 amino acids. CDR3 coding DNA: TGTGCCAGCAGTGAAAAGTCCGGGGAGCTGTTTTTT. Protein sequence: CASSEKSGELFF.